The entry that follows covers one TCR beta chain sequence. The target of this receptor is not known. A much larger clone is a single base away; this may be a read error. The data are from a study of blood T cells in healthy people across ages (dated by TCRdb to between 2014 and 2017). Regarding the research as a whole: In model experiments, template switching captured about one uniquely barcoded TCR beta cDNA molecule for every two T cells. To track age-related changes in TCR beta repertoire diversity, the study relied on deep sequencing normalized with unique cDNA molecular identifiers. The donors were divided into four age groups: young (average around 15 years), middle-aged (around 41), aged (about 60) and long-lived (82). The study analyzed two additional independent replicas of 1 million unique cDNA reads from the same blood draw for two donors, one aged 18 to 30 and one aged 80 or older.

In the germline V gene, CDR1 corresponds to SQVTM and CDR2 to ANQGSEA. Relative to germline, V is 7 bases shorter and J is 6 bases shorter, with 16 bases between their ends. The CDR3 covers 12 residues, taking in both the cysteine and the phenylalanine. CDR3 DNA only is kept here, 36 bases in frame from base 1. What the research found in general, with its limitations: Since profiling was done on bulk unsorted PBMCs, naive and antigen-experienced compartments could not be conclusively compared. Donor CMV infection status was unknown, potentially confounding age-related changes in expanded clonotypes. There was a strong correlation between observed TCR beta diversity and the percentage of naive T cells measured by flow cytometry. Total diversity estimates from one million sequenced T cells were considered lower bounds and underestimates. Observed TCR beta diversity per million T cells fell roughly linearly with age, and a significant reduction was already apparent by age about 43. Compared with the aged group, the long-lived group had more naive CD4+ T cells, fewer expanded clones and increased TCR diversity, suggesting age selection.

Systemically healthy Caucasian individuals from Russia, some 40 in total and aged roughly 6 to 90 years, were included as donors. Each donor gave about 9.7 milliliters of peripheral blood, drawn into EDTA-treated Vacutainer tubes. Ficoll-Paque density-gradient centrifugation was used to isolate PBMCs, with at least 7 million obtained per sample. Total RNA was extracted from PBMCs with Trizol reagent, with at least 6 micrograms obtained per sample. The percentages of naive CD45RAhigh/CD27high T cells were determined by flow cytometry on a PBMC aliquot from every donor. The library was built by means of 5' RACE. Sequencing was performed on an Illumina HiSeq 2500. A second PCR of about 7 to 12 cycles was run with a J-beta primer mix and a sample-barcoded 5' primer. A unique molecular identifier was introduced onto each TCR beta cDNA molecule by a template-switch 5' adaptor carrying 12 random nucleotides. Each sample yielded at least 3 million CDR3-containing paired-end reads. First-strand cDNA synthesis was performed from all RNA using the Mint cDNA synthesis kit, with priming by a TRBC-specific oligonucleotide. After uracil-DNA glycosylase treatment, a first 18-cycle PCR used universal primers M1SS and BC2_uni_R on all cDNA. In the paper's pipeline: For normalization, 1 million high-quality reads were randomly selected from each sample, with every read carrying a distinct molecular identifier. Instead of being binned into consensus sequences, reads that shared molecular identifiers were thrown out. MiTCR, run with a Q25 quality threshold and the strictest error-elimination algorithm, handled CDR3 identification, clonotype clustering and error correction. A nonparametric unseen species model with Euler transformation was used to estimate a lower bound on total TCR beta diversity. Through fastp at Q25 and MiXCR, TCRdb rebuilt clones from the public reads, retaining in-frame beta chains. Each entry is one CDR3 protein sequence, shown with its most common DNA and genes. TCRdb's processing, not the study's, gives the V and J calls here. This sample gives some 940,000 distinct CDR3 sequences in total; roughly 29% of them show up just once. The top ten clones comprise around 9.6% of the sample.

A further study also used this sample, focusing on T cells of mothers and their children. As that second paper reports: Nine systemically healthy Caucasian individuals, comprising three mothers and their six children, were included as donors. cDNA synthesis used all of the extracted RNA, with approximately 1.4 ug of RNA in each 15 ul reaction. In the second PCR, the M1S primer introduced both the sample barcodes and 2-4 random nucleotides. Each mother yielded over 9.5 million TCR beta CDR3 reads and each child 2.5 million to 3.5 million reads. TCR recombination output is similarly shaped by thymic selection in related and unrelated pairs, with a minor effect exerted by inherited differences. Normalized repertoire overlap was always found to be slightly, but never significantly, higher in related mother-child pairs than in unrelated mother-child pairs. Persistent microchimeric T cell clones were not detected, at a sensitivity of around 95 clones per million clonotypes. Deep NGS was used in the study to compare the TCR beta repertoires of mothers and children and to look for features that separate related mother-child pairs from unrelated individuals. On average, the children were roughly 11 +/- 4 years old, while the mothers were roughly 36 +/- 4 years old. After adapters were ligated using NEBNext reagents, the libraries underwent 100+100 nt paired-end sequencing on an Illumina HiSeq 2000. To prevent cross-contamination, the mother and child libraries were prepared a month apart and were sequenced in separate runs. Each donor had between about 450,000 and 2,100,000 distinct TCR beta clonotypes identified. Naive TCR beta clonotypes were estimated from low-frequency clonotypes matched to each donor's FACS-determined naive share, without sorting.

The TCR originated in a middle-aged woman in good health. Sequencing was done on a sample of blood. The receptor chain draws on TRBV29-1 and TRBJ2-7; the D region is possibly TRBD1 or TRBD2, each matching across 6 bases. The DNA sequence reads TGCAGCGGTAGGGGGGCAGGGTTCGAGCAGTACTTC. It translates to CSGRGAGFEQYF.